The rows below give T cell receptor beta chains drawn from one sample of a study of blood T cell repertoires in COVID-19. The table came from immunoSEQ multiplex PCR; TCRdb's copy has only in-frame clones and leaves some out. Altogether about 70,000 clones are present, 75% to 85% being singletons, with the ten largest covering 18%. The sequenced sample was peripheral blood. The origin of the receptors is a man in his 70s who had recovered from COVID-19. CDR3s include the opening cysteine and the closing phenylalanine or tryptophan. D genes are given only for firm matches. Clone sizes are given selectively: once, few, many, or a class where the clone is expanded.

V: TRBV29-1
size: .
J: TRBJ1-1
D: TRBD1
DNA: TGCAGCGTACAGACAGGGGGCAACACTGAAGCTTTCTTT
CDR3: CSVQTGGNTEAFF

V: TRBV19
size: .
J: TRBJ2-1
D: TRBD2
DNA: TGTGCCAGTAGTATCAGCGGGGCCTACAATGAGCAGTTCTTC
CDR3: CASSISGAYNEQFF

V: TRBV2
size: .
J: TRBJ2-1
D: TRBD2
DNA: TGTGCCAGCAGTGAACTAGCGGGAGTCGGGTACAATGAGCAGTTCTTC
CDR3: CASSELAGVGYNEQFF

V: TRBV6-6
size: .
J: TRBJ1-2
D: .
DNA: TGTGCCAGCAGTTACTCAAGGACTCCCGGGCTCTATGGCTACACCTTC
CDR3: CASSYSRTPGLYGYTF

V: TRBV28
size: .
J: TRBJ2-3
D: TRBD1
DNA: TGTGCCAGCAGGGATCGACAGGGGTGGGATACGCAGTATTTT
CDR3: CASRDRQGWDTQYF

V: TRBV7-8
size: .
J: TRBJ2-2
D: .
DNA: TGTGCCAGCAGCTTAGGGGAGGACACCGGGGAGCTGTTTTTT
CDR3: CASSLGEDTGELFF

V: TRBV14
size: .
J: TRBJ1-2
D: .
DNA: TGTGCCAGCAGCCAAGATATTAGGGACAACCTTAACTATGGCTACACCTTC
CDR3: CASSQDIRDNLNYGYTF

V: TRBV27
size: .
J: TRBJ1-2
D: .
DNA: TGTGCCAGCAGCCCCTATTTGGAAGAGGACTATGGCTACACCTTC
CDR3: CASSPYLEEDYGYTF

V: TRBV7-2
size: .
J: TRBJ1-2
D: TRBD1
DNA: TGTGCCAGCAGCCTAGACAGGGTAGGATGGGGTGGCTACACCTTC
CDR3: CASSLDRVGWGGYTF

V: TRBV28
size: .
J: TRBJ1-2
D: TRBD1
DNA: TGTGCCAGCAGTTTAGCCCCACGGGGACAGGAAGGCTACACCTTC
CDR3: CASSLAPRGQEGYTF

V: TRBV4-1
size: .
J: TRBJ2-5
D: TRBD1
DNA: TGCGCCAGCAGCCAAGATCAGCGACAGGGAGTTGGTACCCAGTACTTC
CDR3: CASSQDQRQGVGTQYF

V: TRBV19
size: .
J: TRBJ1-5
D: .
DNA: TGTGCCAGTAGTATCACTCGTAACAATCAGCCCCAGCATTTT
CDR3: CASSITRNNQPQHF

V: TRBV11-2
size: .
J: TRBJ2-2
D: .
DNA: TGTGCCAGCAGCCAGGGCTTGTATGGCACCGGGGAGCTGTTTTTT
CDR3: CASSQGLYGTGELFF

V: TRBV5-4
size: .
J: TRBJ2-1
D: .
DNA: TGTGCCAGCAGCTTGGGCGGGCCAAGCTCCTACAATGAGCAGTTCTTC
CDR3: CASSLGGPSSYNEQFF

V: TRBV2
size: .
J: TRBJ1-3
D: .
DNA: TGTGCCAGCAGTAGGGGAAGAAACACCATATATTTT
CDR3: CASSRGRNTIYF

V: TRBV6-6
size: .
J: TRBJ2-1
D: .
DNA: TGTGCCAGCACCCGGCCGGGGAGCGATGAGCAGTTCTTC
CDR3: CASTRPGSDEQFF

V: TRBV6-2/TRBV6-3
size: few
J: TRBJ1-1
D: TRBD1
DNA: TGTGCCAGCAGTCTACCCCAGGGGGCTGGGAACACTGAAGCTTTCTTT
CDR3: CASSLPQGAGNTEAFF

V: TRBV28
size: .
J: TRBJ1-4
D: .
DNA: TGTGCCAGCAGTGGCCAGTTGAATGAAAAACTGTTTTTT
CDR3: CASSGQLNEKLFF

V: TRBV28
size: .
J: TRBJ2-2
D: .
DNA: TGTGCCAGCGGAGGGGGGGTAATCAACACCGGGGAGCTGTTTTTT
CDR3: CASGGGVINTGELFF

V: TRBV11-1
size: .
J: TRBJ2-5
D: .
DNA: TGTGCCAGCAGCTTAGGAGTAGGGGCGGAGACCCAGTACTTC
CDR3: CASSLGVGAETQYF

V: TRBV6-5
size: .
J: TRBJ1-6
D: .
DNA: TGTGCCAGCACCCTCACAGGAGCACATAATTCACCCCTCCACTTT
CDR3: CASTLTGAHNSPLHF

V: TRBV3-1/TRBV3-2
size: few
J: TRBJ2-3
D: .
DNA: TGTGCCAGCAGCCAAGAGGGCAGTCTCAGCACAGATACGCAGTATTTT
CDR3: CASSQEGSLSTDTQYF

V: TRBV6-5
size: .
J: TRBJ2-7
D: TRBD2
DNA: TGTGCCAGCAGTTACCCAACTAGCGGGGCCTACGAGCAGTACTTC
CDR3: CASSYPTSGAYEQYF

V: TRBV11-2
size: .
J: TRBJ2-7
D: TRBD2
DNA: TGTGCCAGCAGCGTGACTAGCGGGGGGGCCAATCTCTACGAGCAGTACTTC
CDR3: CASSVTSGGANLYEQYF

V: TRBV6-2/TRBV6-3
size: .
J: TRBJ2-7
D: .
DNA: TGTGCCAGCAGTTACTCCGCAGGGTCGGTTGGGTACTTC
CDR3: CASSYSAGSVGYF

V: TRBV7-9
size: .
J: TRBJ2-5
D: .
DNA: TGTGCCAGCAGCGTGACAGCTGCACAAGAGACCCAGTACTTC
CDR3: CASSVTAAQETQYF

V: TRBV7-9
size: .
J: TRBJ2-2
D: TRBD1
DNA: TGTGCCAGCAGCTTAGACAGGGGGAACACCGGGGAGCTGTTTTTT
CDR3: CASSLDRGNTGELFF

V: TRBV2
size: .
J: TRBJ1-5
D: TRBD1
DNA: TGTGCCAGCAGCCTGGGACAGGGAGCAAATCAGCCCCAGCATTTT
CDR3: CASSLGQGANQPQHF

V: TRBV7-3
size: .
J: TRBJ2-7
D: TRBD1
DNA: TGTGCCAGCAGCTGGACAGGGGGATCCGGCGAGCAGTACTTC
CDR3: CASSWTGGSGEQYF